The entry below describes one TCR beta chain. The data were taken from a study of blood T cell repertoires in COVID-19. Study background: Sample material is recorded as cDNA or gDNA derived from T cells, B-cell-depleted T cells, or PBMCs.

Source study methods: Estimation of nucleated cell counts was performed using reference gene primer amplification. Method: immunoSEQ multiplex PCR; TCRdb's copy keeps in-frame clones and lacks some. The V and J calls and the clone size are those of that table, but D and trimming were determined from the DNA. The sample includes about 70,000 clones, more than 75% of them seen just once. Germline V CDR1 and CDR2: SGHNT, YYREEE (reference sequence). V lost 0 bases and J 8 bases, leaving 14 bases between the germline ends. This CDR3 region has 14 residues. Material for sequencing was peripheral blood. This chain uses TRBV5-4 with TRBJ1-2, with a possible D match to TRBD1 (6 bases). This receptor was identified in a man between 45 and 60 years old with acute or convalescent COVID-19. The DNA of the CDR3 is TGTGCCAGCAGCTTGGAACAGGGACGAGGCGGCTACACCTTC. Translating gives CASSLEQGRGGYTF.